Listed below are T cell receptor beta chains from one sample, sequenced in a study of cytomegalovirus exposure and HLA in healthy donors. Only in-frame clones appear in the TCRdb table, and some are missing; sequencing was by immunoSEQ multiplex PCR. This sample carries under 300,000 clones, over 70% of them seen once, and the ten largest clones take approximately 8.4%. Material: PBMCs. These receptors were taken from a woman aged 60-70 years in good health and CMV-seropositive. The CDR3 runs from the conserved cysteine through the conserved F or W. D genes are given only for firm matches. Only part of the rows carry a size: once, few, many, or a class if the clone is expanded.

>TRBD2|TRBV6-6|TRBJ2-7|few
TGTGCCAGCAGTTACGCTAGCGGGAGAGAGGAGCAGTACTTC
CASSYASGREEQYF
>TRBD1|TRBV9|TRBJ1-2|-
TGTGCCAGCAGCGTATCTGGAGGGGGCCACTATGGCTACACCTTC
CASSVSGGGHYGYTF
>-|TRBV19|TRBJ1-5|-
TGTGCCAGTGGGGAACGCGGACGGGGTCAGCCCCAGCATTTT
CASGERGRGQPQHF
>-|TRBV27|TRBJ2-7|few
TGTGCCAGCAGTTTAAAAGGGGTGGGCGGCTACGAGCAGTACTTC
CASSLKGVGGYEQYF
>-|TRBV18|TRBJ2-3|-
TGTGCCAGCTCACCATTCAATGGACAGACAGGAGGTACGCAGTATTTT
CASSPFNGQTGGTQYF
>-|TRBV30|TRBJ1-6|-
TGTGCCTGGACAGGGGTCCTATATAATTCACCCCTCCACTTT
CAWTGVLYNSPLHF
>TRBD2|TRBV7-3|TRBJ2-1|-
TGTGCCAGCAGCTTAGTAGCGGGAGGAGGTGAGCAGTTCTTC
CASSLVAGGGEQFF
>-|TRBV25-1|TRBJ1-2|-
TGTGCCAGCAGTGACAGGGAACCTTATGGCTACACCTTC
CASSDREPYGYTF
>TRBD2|TRBV19|TRBJ2-7|-
TGTGCCAGTAGTACCCCGGGGGGACCCGCCTACGAGCAGTACTTC
CASSTPGGPAYEQYF
>-|TRBV6-5|TRBJ2-5|-
TGTGCCAGCAGTTACTCGGGGCGGGGTAGTGGGGAGACCCAGTACTTC
CASSYSGRGSGETQYF
>TRBD1|TRBV19|TRBJ2-7|-
TGTGCCACCACGACAGGGGGCGGTTCCTACGAGCAGTACTTC
CATTTGGGSYEQYF
>-|TRBV21-1|TRBJ2-3|-
TGTGCCAGCAGCAAAGCGCTGTCTCCCCCGGGGAATACGCAGTATTTT
CASSKALSPPGNTQYF
>TRBD2|TRBV4-2|TRBJ2-7|-
TGTGCCAGCAGCCAAGACCCCCTAGCGGACTACGAGCAGTACTTC
CASSQDPLADYEQYF
>-|TRBV21-1|TRBJ1-1|-
TGTGCCAGCAGCAAAGAAAGGACTTCTGTGAACACTGAAGCTTTCTTT
CASSKERTSVNTEAFF
>TRBD1|TRBV2|TRBJ1-2|-
TGTGCCAGCAGTGAAGCCTTAGGGACAGGGGGTGGCTACACCTTC
CASSEALGTGGGYTF
>-|TRBV4-1|TRBJ1-5|-
TGCGCCAGCAGCCAAGAATCGAGGGTTAATCAGCCCCAGCATTTT
CASSQESRVNQPQHF
>-|TRBV7-9|TRBJ2-2|-
TGTGCCAGCAAGTCTAAGCTTGGCACCGGGGAGCTGTTTTTT
CASKSKLGTGELFF
>TRBD2|TRBV7-9|TRBJ2-5|once
TGTGCCAGCAGCTTAGCGGGGACTAGCGGGGGGTCCCAGTACTTC
CASSLAGTSGGSQYF
>-|TRBV10-3|TRBJ2-7|-
TGTGCCATCAGTCAACCCCCCGGGGGATCCCACTACGAGCAGTACTTC
CAISQPPGGSHYEQYF
>-|TRBV6-1|TRBJ1-5|-
TGTGCCAGCAGACCTGACAGGATAAGCAATCAGCCCCAGCATTTT
CASRPDRISNQPQHF
>-|TRBV10-3|TRBJ2-7|-
TGTGCCATCAGCGAACCAACAGGGGAGCAGTACTTC
CAISEPTGEQYF
>-|TRBV29-1|TRBJ1-1|-
TGCAGCGTTCGGGGAAGAAACACTGAAGCTTTCTTT
CSVRGRNTEAFF
>TRBD2|TRBV7-3|TRBJ2-1|-
TGTGCCAGCAGCTTAACGTCGTCGTTACTAGCGGGAGGCTATGAGCAGTTCTTC
CASSLTSSLLAGGYEQFF
>-|TRBV5-5|TRBJ1-5|-
TGTGCCAGCAGCTTGGTACCCTGGGGCGGGGGACACAATCAGCCCCAGCATTTT
CASSLVPWGGGHNQPQHF
>TRBD2|TRBV5-6|TRBJ2-7|few
TGTGCCAGCAGCTTCGGGACTAGCGAGAACGAGCAGTACTTC
CASSFGTSENEQYF
>TRBD1|TRBV29-1|TRBJ2-7|-
TGCAGCGTTCCTGGGACAGGGGAAGAGAACGAGCAGTACTTC
CSVPGTGEENEQYF
>TRBD2|TRBV7-7|TRBJ2-3|-
TGTGCCAGCAGTCCAGACGGGACTAGCGGGAGAAATACGCAGTATTTT
CASSPDGTSGRNTQYF
>TRBD1|TRBV28|TRBJ2-5|once
TGTGCCAGCAATGGTGTGGGACAGGGGGCGGGAGAGACCCAGTACTTC
CASNGVGQGAGETQYF
>TRBD1|TRBV11-2|TRBJ2-2|few
TGTGCCAGCAGCTTAAGCCCCGGACAGGGAGTAGGTACCGGGGAGCTGTTTTTT
CASSLSPGQGVGTGELFF
>-|TRBV28|TRBJ2-3|-
TGTGCCAGCAGTTTGCGGGGGCCCTCCACAGATACGCAGTATTTT
CASSLRGPSTDTQYF
>TRBD2|TRBV4-1|TRBJ2-7|-
TGCGCCAGCAGCTCTCCGACTAGCGGGAGCCCTTACGAGCAGTACTTC
CASSSPTSGSPYEQYF
>-|TRBV5-6|TRBJ2-2|-
TGTGCCAGCAGCTTGGGGGCGGCAGGGCAGCGCACCGGGGAGCTGTTTTTT
CASSLGAAGQRTGELFF
>TRBD2|TRBV7-9|TRBJ2-3|-
TGTGCCAGCAGCTTAGATACTAGCGGGAGCGCAGATACGCAGTATTTT
CASSLDTSGSADTQYF
>-|TRBV7-7|TRBJ1-2|few
TGTGCCAGCAGCCCCATTAGCGGGACTTATGGCTACACCTTC
CASSPISGTYGYTF
>TRBD2|TRBV23-1|TRBJ2-1|few
TGCGCCAGCCCCCGACGGAGAGACGCCGGGACTAGTCCCTACAATGAGCAGTTCTTC
CASPRRRDAGTSPYNEQFF
>TRBD2|TRBV18|TRBJ2-1|-
TGTGCCAGCTCCCTTAGCGGGTACTACAATGAGCAGTTCTTC
CASSLSGYYNEQFF
>-|TRBV5-4|TRBJ2-3|-
TGTGCCAGCAGTTCAAACACAGATACGCAGTATTTT
CASSSNTDTQYF
>-|TRBV6-1|TRBJ2-3|-
TGTGCCAGCAGGCGGGACTTTTTGACGCAGTATTTT
CASRRDFLTQYF
>-|TRBV10-3|TRBJ1-2|-
TGTGCCACCCTACGGGATATGGGCTACACCTTC
CATLRDMGYTF
>-|TRBV6-5|TRBJ2-7|-
TGTGCCAGCAGTTACAGACGAGGGAGGGGGACTTACGAGCAGTACTTC
CASSYRRGRGTYEQYF
>-|TRBV9|TRBJ2-1|-
TGTGCCAGCAGCTCATACAGCCAAAACTCCTACAATGAGCAGTTCTTC
CASSSYSQNSYNEQFF
>-|TRBV5-1|TRBJ1-4|-
TGCGCCAGCAGCTTGACAGGCGCTAATGAAAAACTGTTTTTT
CASSLTGANEKLFF
>-|TRBV28|TRBJ1-1|-
TGTGCCAGCAGGTCCGGGAGTTACGGTGAAGCTTTCTTT
CASRSGSYGEAFF
>TRBD1|TRBV28|TRBJ2-6|-
TGTGCCAGCAGTCTGACAGGGGCCGGGGCCAACGTCCTGACTTTC
CASSLTGAGANVLTF
>TRBD1|TRBV18|TRBJ1-2|-
TGTGCCAGCTCACCACCTGGGACAGGAGATGGCTACACCTTC
CASSPPGTGDGYTF
>TRBD2|TRBV4-1|TRBJ2-1|-
TGCGCCAGCAGCCCCGGGACTAGCAATGAGCAGTTCTTC
CASSPGTSNEQFF
>-|TRBV9|TRBJ1-3|-
TGTGCCAGCAGCGTAGCTCGAGGCTCTGGAAACACCATATATTTT
CASSVARGSGNTIYF
>-|TRBV29-1|TRBJ1-1|-
TGCAGCGGTATTACAGTGGTGAACACTGAAGCTTTCTTT
CSGITVVNTEAFF
>-|TRBV5-5|TRBJ2-7|-
TGTGCCAGCAGCCCGGACAAGGACGAGCAGTACTTC
CASSPDKDEQYF
>-|TRBV7-3|TRBJ2-7|-
TGTGCCAGCAGCCCCGAAGGGACTCCAACTACCTACGAGCAGTACTTC
CASSPEGTPTTYEQYF
>-|TRBV6-4|TRBJ2-2|-
TGTGCCAGCAGTGTGGAGGGGCAGCTATTGAACACCGGGGAGCTGTTTTTT
CASSVEGQLLNTGELFF
>-|TRBV6-1|TRBJ1-1|-
TGTGCCAGCAGTTTGACCGAGGCCACTGAAGCTTTCTTT
CASSLTEATEAFF
>-|TRBV19|TRBJ1-2|-
TGTGCCAGTGAGCGCAATGGGGGCGGCTACACCTTC
CASERNGGGYTF
>-|TRBV4-1|TRBJ1-3|-
TGCGCCAGCAGCCAATCGACGGCTAGCTCTGGAAACACCATATATTTT
CASSQSTASSGNTIYF
>TRBD1|TRBV30|TRBJ2-1|-
TGTGCCGCAAATGGACAGGGGACCTACAATGAGCAGTTCTTC
CAANGQGTYNEQFF